The rows below give T cell receptor beta chains drawn from one sample of a study of technical replicates of blood from a few donors. Method: immunoSEQ multiplex PCR; TCRdb's copy keeps in-frame clones and lacks some. The profile covers 70,000 or so clones, with approximately 88% appearing a single time and 4.6% taken by the ten largest. Sequences were obtained from PBMCs. These receptors were collected from a human donor in good health. Some clones in this sample may be carry-over from other donors' samples. Both conserved end residues are part of each CDR3. Each record gives: J gene, clone size, V gene, D gene, CDR3 length, CDR3 DNA, CDR3 protein. The D gene is left open where the match is weak. Part of the rows lack a size; the others show once, few, many or a class for expanded clones.

J: TRBJ2-1
size: -
V: TRBV5-4
D: TRBD2
length: 19
DNA: TGTGCCAGCAGCTTGGTGGCTAGCGGGGGGCTAACCCAATACAATGAGCAGTTCTTC
CDR3: CASSLVASGGLTQYNEQFF

J: TRBJ1-4
size: -
V: TRBV4-2
D: -
length: 15
DNA: TGTGCCAGCAGCCAATCTCCCGCAACTAATGAAAAACTGTTTTTT
CDR3: CASSQSPATNEKLFF

J: TRBJ2-6
size: -
V: TRBV9
D: -
length: 16
DNA: TGTGCCAGCAGCGTAGCCTCAGGCTCTGGGGCCAACGTCCTGACTTTC
CDR3: CASSVASGSGANVLTF

J: TRBJ2-5
size: -
V: TRBV6-1
D: -
length: 11
DNA: TGTGCCAGCAGTGATCGTGAGACCCAGTACTTC
CDR3: CASSDRETQYF

J: TRBJ2-1
size: few
V: TRBV5-6
D: TRBD2
length: 15
DNA: TGTGCCAGCAGCTTGGCCGCACTAGCGGGACGAGAGCAGTTCTTC
CDR3: CASSLAALAGREQFF

J: TRBJ2-3
size: -
V: TRBV9
D: TRBD2
length: 15
DNA: TGTGCCAGCAGCGTAGGACTAGCGGACACAGATACGCAGTATTTT
CDR3: CASSVGLADTDTQYF

J: TRBJ1-1
size: -
V: TRBV5-1
D: TRBD1
length: 15
DNA: TGCGCCAGCAGCCCGGACAGGGGGGTCGACACTGAAGCTTTCTTT
CDR3: CASSPDRGVDTEAFF

J: TRBJ1-2
size: -
V: TRBV30
D: -
length: 12
DNA: TGTGCCTGGAGCCCCGGGGGGATCGGCTACACCTTC
CDR3: CAWSPGGIGYTF

J: TRBJ1-6
size: -
V: TRBV19
D: TRBD1
length: 18
DNA: TGTGCCAGTAGTGTCTCCGGGACAGGGGTTACCGATAATTCACCCCTCCACTTT
CDR3: CASSVSGTGVTDNSPLHF

J: TRBJ2-4
size: -
V: TRBV7-9
D: TRBD2
length: 14
DNA: TGTGCCAGCAGTGGGGGCGGGAGGAAGGACATTCAGTACTTC
CDR3: CASSGGGRKDIQYF

J: TRBJ2-2
size: -
V: TRBV19
D: -
length: 13
DNA: TGTGCCAGTCAGCAGGGGACCGGCAACGAGCTGTTTTTT
CDR3: CASQQGTGNELFF

J: TRBJ2-3
size: -
V: TRBV5-1
D: -
length: 15
DNA: TGCGCCAGCAGCACTTCCGGGGGGCGCACAGATACGCAGTATTTT
CDR3: CASSTSGGRTDTQYF

J: TRBJ2-7
size: -
V: TRBV4-1
D: TRBD2
length: 14
DNA: TGCGCCAGCAGCCAAGAGTCGGGGGGAGACGAGCAGTACTTC
CDR3: CASSQESGGDEQYF

J: TRBJ2-5
size: -
V: TRBV7-3
D: TRBD1
length: 16
DNA: TGTGCCAGCAGCTTATCGTCGGCAGGGGGCGCGGAGACCCAGTACTTC
CDR3: CASSLSSAGGAETQYF

J: TRBJ2-3
size: -
V: TRBV5-5
D: TRBD2
length: 16
DNA: TGTGCCAGCAGCACGGGGGGGACGACCCGCACAGATACGCAGTATTTT
CDR3: CASSTGGTTRTDTQYF

J: TRBJ2-1
size: -
V: TRBV6-5
D: -
length: 14
DNA: TGTGCCAGCCTTTCTAGGCGCTCCTACAATGAGCAGTTCTTC
CDR3: CASLSRRSYNEQFF

J: TRBJ1-3
size: once
V: TRBV10-3
D: -
length: 14
DNA: TGTGCCATCACACCCGGTAGCTCTGGAAACACCATATATTTT
CDR3: CAITPGSSGNTIYF

J: TRBJ1-1
size: -
V: TRBV5-1
D: -
length: 14
DNA: TGCGCCAGCAGGCCCGGAGGGTTGAACACTGAAGCTTTCTTT
CDR3: CASRPGGLNTEAFF

J: TRBJ2-7
size: once
V: TRBV4-2
D: -
length: 14
DNA: TGTGCCAGCAGCCAAGAAGTGGAGTTCGCCGAGCAGTACTTC
CDR3: CASSQEVEFAEQYF

J: TRBJ1-6
size: -
V: TRBV2
D: -
length: 13
DNA: TGTGCCAGTAGACAGGCTCCCAATTCACCCCTCCACTTT
CDR3: CASRQAPNSPLHF

J: TRBJ2-5
size: -
V: TRBV9
D: -
length: 15
DNA: TGTGCCAGCAGCGTAGTCGGGGGGCCACAAGAGACCCAGTACTTC
CDR3: CASSVVGGPQETQYF

J: TRBJ1-6
size: -
V: TRBV27
D: -
length: 16
DNA: TGTGCCAGCAGTTTATCGCGGCAGCCCACGTTTTCACCCCTCCACTTT
CDR3: CASSLSRQPTFSPLHF

J: TRBJ1-2
size: -
V: TRBV30
D: TRBD1
length: 15
DNA: TGTGCCTGGACCGGGGGACAGGTGGGTTACTATGGCTACACCTTC
CDR3: CAWTGGQVGYYGYTF

J: TRBJ2-1
size: -
V: TRBV11-2
D: TRBD2
length: 15
DNA: TGTGCCAGCAAAAAACCGGGACTAGCGCCACCAAGGAAGTTCTTC
CDR3: CASKKPGLAPPRKFF

J: TRBJ1-1
size: few
V: TRBV27
D: TRBD1
length: 15
DNA: TGTGCCAGCAGTCCCAACAGGGGGCAGGGCACTGAAGCTTTCTTT
CDR3: CASSPNRGQGTEAFF

J: TRBJ2-7
size: -
V: TRBV5-1
D: -
length: 16
DNA: TGCGCCAGCAGCAGTGTGATGGGGCAGAGCTCCTACGAGCAGTACTTC
CDR3: CASSSVMGQSSYEQYF

J: TRBJ1-2
size: once
V: TRBV7-9
D: -
length: 14
DNA: TGTGCCAGCAGCTTAGGGGGCCTTAACTATGGCTACACCTTC
CDR3: CASSLGGLNYGYTF

J: TRBJ2-7
size: -
V: TRBV7-9
D: TRBD2
length: 15
DNA: TGTGCCAGCAGCTTAAGTTGGGGAGGGGCAGGGGAGCAGTACTTC
CDR3: CASSLSWGGAGEQYF

J: TRBJ2-2
size: -
V: TRBV4-2
D: TRBD2
length: 18
DNA: TGTGCCAGCAGCCAAGTGTTTAGCGGGGGGACAAACACCGGGGAGCTGTTTTTT
CDR3: CASSQVFSGGTNTGELFF

J: TRBJ2-7
size: once
V: TRBV4-1
D: -
length: 18
DNA: TGCGCCAGCAGCCAAGAACGCTTGGGGGCCGGAAGTCCCTACGAGCAGTACTTC
CDR3: CASSQERLGAGSPYEQYF

J: TRBJ2-7
size: -
V: TRBV7-2
D: TRBD1
length: 11
DNA: TGTGCCAGCAGCCGGGACAGACAGCAGTACTTC
CDR3: CASSRDRQQYF

J: TRBJ2-1
size: -
V: TRBV7-9
D: -
length: 12
DNA: TGTGCCAGCAGCTTTGAGGTTGGTGAGCAGTTCTTC
CDR3: CASSFEVGEQFF

J: TRBJ2-4
size: -
V: TRBV7-9
D: TRBD1
length: 17
DNA: TGTGCCAGCAGCTTAGTAACAGGGGGTCGTGTCAAAAACATTCAGTACTTC
CDR3: CASSLVTGGRVKNIQYF

J: TRBJ2-1
size: -
V: TRBV25-1
D: -
length: 14
DNA: TGTGCCAGCAGTGAATGGACAGTGGGGGATGAGCAGTTCTTC
CDR3: CASSEWTVGDEQFF

J: TRBJ2-2
size: -
V: TRBV5-5
D: -
length: 16
DNA: TGTGCCAGCAGCCTACTCAGCGGGCCGAACACCGGGGAGCTGTTTTTT
CDR3: CASSLLSGPNTGELFF

J: TRBJ2-1
size: -
V: TRBV30
D: TRBD2
length: 16
DNA: TGTGCCTGGAGTGGGGGTTCTCTAGCGGGAGGCAATGAGCAGTTCTTC
CDR3: CAWSGGSLAGGNEQFF

J: TRBJ1-2
size: -
V: TRBV28
D: -
length: 13
DNA: TGCCTCACTTCGTGGACTCACCGCTTGGGCTACACCTTC
CDR3: CLTSWTHRLGYTF

J: TRBJ2-7
size: -
V: TRBV4-1
D: -
length: 15
DNA: TGCGCCAGCAGCCAGGGTGGAGGGCTCTCCTACGAGCAGTACTTC
CDR3: CASSQGGGLSYEQYF

J: TRBJ2-3
size: -
V: TRBV7-9
D: TRBD2
length: 17
DNA: TGTGCCAGCAGCTACAGACTAGCGGGAGACCTCACAGATACGCAGTATTTT
CDR3: CASSYRLAGDLTDTQYF

J: TRBJ2-1
size: -
V: TRBV7-2
D: TRBD2
length: 15
DNA: TGTGCCAGCAGCTTATTGAACCCGGGGGGGGATGAGCAGTTCTTC
CDR3: CASSLLNPGGDEQFF

J: TRBJ2-7
size: -
V: TRBV5-1
D: TRBD1
length: 13
DNA: TGCGCCAGCAGCCCCGGGACAGCCTACGAGCAGTACTTC
CDR3: CASSPGTAYEQYF

J: TRBJ2-1
size: -
V: TRBV5-4
D: TRBD2
length: 15
DNA: TGTGCCAGCAGCCCCGGGCTAGCGGGCTTCAATGAGCAGTTCTTC
CDR3: CASSPGLAGFNEQFF

J: TRBJ2-1
size: -
V: TRBV7-9
D: TRBD2
length: 15
DNA: TGTGCCAGCAGATCTAGCGGGGGGGCCTACAATGAGCAGTTCTTC
CDR3: CASRSSGGAYNEQFF

J: TRBJ2-7
size: -
V: TRBV5-6
D: TRBD2
length: 16
DNA: TGTGCCAGCAGCGGGGGGGTGGGTACAAGAAGTTACGAGCAGTACTTC
CDR3: CASSGGVGTRSYEQYF

J: TRBJ2-2
size: -
V: TRBV10-3
D: -
length: 15
DNA: TGTGCCATCAGTCCGGATCGACTAGTCCCCGGGGAGCTGTTTTTT
CDR3: CAISPDRLVPGELFF

J: TRBJ2-5
size: -
V: TRBV5-6
D: -
length: 14
DNA: TGTGCCAGCAGCTGGTACGGACTGGAAGAGACCCAGTACTTC
CDR3: CASSWYGLEETQYF

J: TRBJ1-1
size: -
V: TRBV4-2
D: TRBD1
length: 15
DNA: TGTGCCAGCAGCCCGGGGGACAGGGGGAACACTGAAGCTTTCTTT
CDR3: CASSPGDRGNTEAFF

J: TRBJ2-1
size: -
V: TRBV9
D: -
length: 15
DNA: TGTGCCAGCAGCCTAGGCTGGGACAACTACAATGAGCAGTTCTTC
CDR3: CASSLGWDNYNEQFF

J: TRBJ2-1
size: -
V: TRBV18
D: TRBD2
length: 15
DNA: TGTGCCAGCTCATCAAGGACTAGCGACTACAATGAGCAGTTCTTC
CDR3: CASSSRTSDYNEQFF

J: TRBJ2-5
size: -
V: TRBV4-2
D: TRBD1
length: 16
DNA: TGTGCCAGCAGCCAAGTGGCAGGGGGCTTACAAGAGACCCAGTACTTC
CDR3: CASSQVAGGLQETQYF

J: TRBJ2-7
size: -
V: TRBV9
D: -
length: 14
DNA: TGTGCCAGCAGCGTAGGATGGCAGGGCCACGAGCAGTACTTC
CDR3: CASSVGWQGHEQYF

J: TRBJ2-3
size: -
V: TRBV5-4
D: -
length: 15
DNA: TGTGCCAGCAGCTTGGAGAGGCCACTCCCAGATACGCAGTATTTT
CDR3: CASSLERPLPDTQYF

J: TRBJ2-3
size: -
V: TRBV18
D: -
length: 14
DNA: TGTGCCAGCTCGCTGACTTACGAAGGAGATACGCAGTATTTT
CDR3: CASSLTYEGDTQYF

J: TRBJ2-7
size: -
V: TRBV4-2
D: -
length: 16
DNA: TGTGCCAGCAGCCAAGATCTGAGCGTGTCCTCCTACGAGCAGTACTTC
CDR3: CASSQDLSVSSYEQYF

J: TRBJ2-7
size: -
V: TRBV7-9
D: TRBD2
length: 16
DNA: TGTGCCAGCAGCTTCATTCTGACTAGCGGGACCTACGAGCAGTACTTC
CDR3: CASSFILTSGTYEQYF

J: TRBJ2-2
size: once
V: TRBV10-1
D: TRBD2
length: 17
DNA: TGCGCCAGCAGGACCTTTGGGGGGGGGAGGGACACCGGGGAGCTGTTTTTT
CDR3: CASRTFGGGRDTGELFF

J: TRBJ2-3
size: -
V: TRBV5-1
D: -
length: 14
DNA: TGCGCCAGCAGCTTGTTAGATAGAGGAGATACGCAGTATTTT
CDR3: CASSLLDRGDTQYF